Detailed here is one T cell receptor (beta chain). This specimen comes from a study of OX40 agonist ivuxolimab in advanced cancers. V lost 4 bases, J lost 0 bases, and 6 bases stayed unmatched. Germline CDR1 and CDR2: SGHNT and YYREEE (reference sequence). The CDR3 is 16 amino acids. TCRdb keeps only in-frame clones here, not all; method: immunoSEQ multiplex PCR. The table has roughly 63,000 clones, nearly 90% seen once. The V and J genes are TRBV5-4 and TRBJ2-1; 8 nucleotides match TRBD2. The sequence came from an adult with an advanced solid tumor such as melanoma, head and neck, liver or kidney cancer. The sequencing used CD4+ or CD8+ T cells sorted from blood, collected in a trial of the OX40 agonist ivuxolimab. Here the CDR3 reads CASSGGAGASYNEQFF. CDR3 bases: TGTGCCAGCAGCGGAGGAGCGGGAGCCTCCTACAATGAGCAGTTCTTC.